Listed below are T cell receptor beta chains from one sample, sequenced in a study of blood T cell repertoires in COVID-19. Sequencing used immunoSEQ multiplex PCR; TCRdb keeps in-frame clones, though not all of them. This sample has some 170,000 clones, with about 75% found just once. The sample comprised peripheral blood. Receptors were obtained from an older woman with acute or convalescent COVID-19. CDR3s include the opening cysteine and the closing phenylalanine or tryptophan.

V gene | CDR3 protein
TRBV18 | CASSPTLGDNQPQHF
TRBV5-5 | CASSLDLGTVMYEQYF
TRBV18 | CASSVSGVNTEAFF
TRBV24-1 | CATSDRMKLNTGELFF
TRBV5-4 | CASRSGLAGVVTGELFF
TRBV10-3 | CAISESAGLASGTRLDEQFF
TRBV24-1 | CATSDLIGEKLFF
TRBV2 | CASRGEAEAFF
TRBV6-5 | CASSFGQGPYEQYF
TRBV4-1 | CASSYGLAGGTDTQYF
TRBV19 | CASCDLNRAGELFF
TRBV7-2 | CASSWGWDREGVETQYF
TRBV14 | CASSLLGLGEAFF
TRBV5-6 | CASTTGLRGVEQFF
TRBV7-9 | CASTLTGDAGNTIYF
TRBV7-9 | CASSSAHKNTEAFF
TRBV19 | CASKGTGGTEAFF
TRBV19 | CASSDRVDEKLFF
TRBV6-5 | CASVRDRGAKNIQYF
TRBV7-9 | CASSLAGSTYEQYF
TRBV6-1 | CASSEDRSNQPQHF
TRBV19 | CASSSPGRAGYGYTF